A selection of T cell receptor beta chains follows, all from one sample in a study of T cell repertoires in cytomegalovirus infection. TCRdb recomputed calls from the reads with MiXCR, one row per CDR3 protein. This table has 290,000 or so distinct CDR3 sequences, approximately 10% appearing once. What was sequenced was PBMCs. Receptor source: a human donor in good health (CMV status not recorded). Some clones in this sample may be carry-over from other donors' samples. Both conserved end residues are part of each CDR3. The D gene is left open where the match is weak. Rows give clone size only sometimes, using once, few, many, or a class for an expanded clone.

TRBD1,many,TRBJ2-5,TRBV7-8,CASWTGGGETQYF,TGTGCCAGCTGGACAGGGGGGGGAGAGACCCAGTACTTC
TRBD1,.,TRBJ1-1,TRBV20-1,CSAPPVDRGQLGAFF,TGCAGTGCTCCTCCGGTGGACAGGGGGCAGTTGGGAGCTTTCTTT
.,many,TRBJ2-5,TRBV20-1,CSAPRGGTTQETQYF,TGCAGTGCTCCGCGAGGGGGGACCACGCAAGAGACCCAGTACTTC
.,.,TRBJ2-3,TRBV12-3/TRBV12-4,CASSPITGIDTQYF,TGTGCCAGCAGTCCAATAACAGGGATCGATACGCAGTATTTT
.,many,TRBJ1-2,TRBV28,CASRRGGTDYGYTF,TGTGCCAGCAGGAGAGGGGGAACCGACTATGGCTACACCTTC
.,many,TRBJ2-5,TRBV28,CASRTGGVQETQYF,TGTGCCAGCAGAACCGGTGGGGTTCAAGAGACCCAGTACTTC
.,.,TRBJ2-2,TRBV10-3,CAINEGGPLSNTGELFF,TGTGCCATCAATGAAGGGGGGCCTCTATCGAACACCGGGGAGCTGTTTTTT
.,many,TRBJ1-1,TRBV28,CASTTGLNTEAFF,TGTGCCAGCACCACAGGTCTGAACACTGAAGCTTTCTTT
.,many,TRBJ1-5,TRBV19,CASSNGGISNQPQHF,TGTGCCAGTAGTAACGGTGGCATCAGCAATCAGCCCCAGCATTTT
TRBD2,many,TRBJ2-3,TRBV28,CASSSRSSGVPTDTQYF,TGTGCCAGCAGTTCCCGGAGTAGCGGGGTACCTACAGATACGCAGTATTTT
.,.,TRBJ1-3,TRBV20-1,CSAHRSGEGTIYF,TGCAGTGCTCACCGGTCCGGAGAGGGCACCATATATTTT
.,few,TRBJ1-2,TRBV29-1,CSVERSDYGYTF,TGCAGCGTTGAGCGATCTGACTATGGCTACACCTTC
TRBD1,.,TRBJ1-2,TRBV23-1,CASSPGQGRANGYTF,TGCGCCAGCAGCCCCGGACAGGGTCGGGCTAATGGCTACACCTTC
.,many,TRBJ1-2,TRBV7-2,CASSLESRRSYGYTF,TGTGCCAGCAGCTTAGAGTCCCGACGGAGCTATGGCTACACCTTC
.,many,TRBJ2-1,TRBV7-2,CASSFRGNSYNEQFF,TGTGCCAGCAGCTTCAGGGGAAACTCCTACAATGAGCAGTTCTTC
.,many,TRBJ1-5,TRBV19,CASSPLREIYSNQPQHF,TGTGCCAGTAGTCCCCTTCGGGAGATTTATAGCAATCAGCCCCAGCATTTT
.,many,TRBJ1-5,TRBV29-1,CSVKGVGGQPQHF,TGCAGCGTTAAAGGGGTGGGAGGCCAGCCCCAGCATTTT
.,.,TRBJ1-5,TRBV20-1,CSARDAEGVQPQHF,TGCAGTGCTAGAGATGCCGAGGGCGTCCAGCCCCAGCATTTT
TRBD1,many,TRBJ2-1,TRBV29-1,CSGGGQGNYNEQFF,TGCAGCGGGGGGGGACAGGGAAATTACAATGAGCAGTTCTTC
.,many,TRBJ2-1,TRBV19,CASRGAAFYNEQFF,TGTGCCAGTAGGGGGGCTGCTTTCTACAATGAGCAGTTCTTC
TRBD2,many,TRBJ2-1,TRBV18,CASSPIPGGFYNEQFF,TGTGCCAGCTCACCAATCCCCGGGGGGTTCTACAATGAGCAGTTCTTC
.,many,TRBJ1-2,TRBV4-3,CASSQDTNAWTTNYGYTF,TGCGCCAGCAGCCAAGACACTAATGCTTGGACAACTAACTATGGCTACACCTTC
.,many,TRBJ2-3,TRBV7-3,CASSQHRSGSNTQYF,TGTGCCAGCAGCCAACACCGATCGGGATCGAATACGCAGTATTTT
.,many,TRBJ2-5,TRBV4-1,CASSQGNRQETQYF,TGCGCCAGCAGCCAAGGGAACAGGCAAGAGACCCAGTACTTC
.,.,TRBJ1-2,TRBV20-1,CSAREPRGPYGYTF,TGCAGTGCTAGAGAGCCCAGGGGCCCCTATGGCTACACCTTC
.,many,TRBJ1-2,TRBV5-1,CASSNPDGNYGYTF,TGCGCCAGCAGCAACCCGGACGGAAACTATGGCTACACCTTC
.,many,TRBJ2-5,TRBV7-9,CASSLMGNLEETQYF,TGTGCCAGCAGCTTGATGGGAAACCTCGAAGAGACCCAGTACTTC
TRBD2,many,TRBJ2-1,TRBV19,CASSTLLAGDIYNEQFF,TGTGCCAGTAGTACCCTACTAGCGGGGGATATCTACAATGAGCAGTTCTTC